The entry that follows covers one T cell receptor beta chain sequence. The data belong to a study of control samples from healthy donors and cancer patients. Only in-frame clones appear in the TCRdb table, and some are missing; sequencing was by immunoSEQ multiplex PCR. Counted here are 95,000 to 100,000 clones, around 89% occurring once; the ten biggest clones make up 7.5% to 10%. Trimming stripped 6 bases from V and 0 bases from J, with 18 bases between. The CDR3 runs to 17 residues. Germline V gene data show CDR1 as MNHEY and CDR2 as SVGEGT. The sample comprised blood. The sequence came from a man younger than 40 in good health. The V and J genes are TRBV6-2 or TRBV6-3 and TRBJ1-5; no definite D call. CDR3 protein: CASSPETGSNSNQPQHF. The CDR3 nucleotides read TGTGCCAGCAGCCCTGAGACGGGATCAAATAGCAATCAGCCCCAGCATTTT.